The 24 T cell receptor beta chains reported below all come from one sample, sequenced in a study of OX40 agonist ivuxolimab in advanced cancers. The method was immunoSEQ multiplex PCR; TCRdb's version includes in-frame clones alone and lacks a portion of them. The repertoire has roughly 77,000 clones, roughly 92% of them found once; the top ten carry 0.65%. Sample: CD4+ or CD8+ T cells sorted from blood, taken in a trial of the OX40 agonist ivuxolimab. The receptors were gathered from an adult with an advanced solid tumor such as melanoma, head and neck, liver or kidney cancer.

The J gene is TRBJ1-1, the V gene TRBV6-1; weak D call: TRBD1 (6 bases). The CDR3 sequence is 14 residues long. With 6 bases removed from V and 1 base from J, the gap between germline ends came to 12 bases. Germline loops: CDR1 MNHNS, CDR2 SASEGT. DNA of the CDR3: TGTGCCAGCAGCTCCGGGACATCGAACACTGAAGCTTTCTTT. This encodes CASSSGTSNTEAFF.

About this clone: At the DNA level, this CDR3 is encoded by other sequences in the same sample as well. J is TRBJ2-3 and V is TRBV11-2; unclear D gene. V was trimmed by 1 base and J by 0 bases, leaving 8 bases between them. Germline values: CDR1 SGHAT, CDR2 FQNNGV. This CDR3 region has 15 residues. DNA of the CDR3: TGTGCCAGCAGCTTAGCTGTCCTCAGCACAGATACGCAGTATTTT. As protein: CASSLAVLSTDTQYF. The variable domain in full, completed from reference TRBV11-2 and TRBJ2-3, reads EAGVAQSPRYKIIEKRQSVAFWCNPISGHATLYWYQQILGQGPKLLIQFQNNGVVDDSQLPKDRFSAERLKGVDSTLKIQPAKLEDSAVYLCASSLAVLSTDTQYFGPGTRLTVL.

This clone was counted only a few times. V usage is TRBV19 and J usage is TRBJ1-2; 7 bases fit TRBD1. With 10 bases clipped from V and 4 bases from J, the junction kept 12 bases outside the gene matches. There are 14 residues in the CDR3. Germline V CDR1 and CDR2: LNHDA, SQIVND (reference sequence). The CDR3 DNA reads as TGTGCCACTCGCACTGTAGGGGGCGGCTATGGCTACACCTTC. Translated: CATRTVGGGYGYTF.

This chain joins TRBV5-1 and TRBJ1-4; D possibly corresponds to TRBD1 (5 bases). Germline V gene data show CDR1 as SGHRS and CDR2 as YFSETQ. The CDR3 covers 16 residues. V lost 2 bases to trimming and J lost 5 bases, with 16 bases between them. Here the CDR3 reads CASSLNAPRVNEKLFF. CDR3 bases: TGCGCCAGCAGCTTAAACGCCCCCAGGGTGAATGAAAAACTGTTTTTT.

The chain recombines TRBV13 with TRBJ2-3, with 9 bases fitting TRBD2. Germline V CDR1 and CDR2: PRHDT, FYEKMQ (reference sequence). J gave up 5 bases and V 3 bases, and 12 bases lay outside the gene matches. This CDR3 comprises 17 residues. The chain's CDR3 is CASSLPGLARGVDTQYF. The CDR3 region has the DNA TGTGCCAGCAGCTTGCCGGGACTAGCAAGGGGGGTAGATACGCAGTATTTT.

This clone showed up just once. The rearrangement links TRBV10-1 to TRBJ2-7; D may match TRBD1 or TRBD2 (6 bases each). Germline CDR1 is WNHNN and CDR2 is SYGVQD (reference sequence). This CDR3 is built from 14 residues. The ends were cut back, 0 bases at V and 5 bases at J, with 11 bases in the middle. Written as DNA, the CDR3 is TGCGCCAGCAGTGAGTCCTTTAGGGGGGACGAGCAGTACTTC. This gives the protein CASSESFRGDEQYF.

The CDR3 here is CASSPRVTTDTQYF. DNA of the CDR3: TGTGCCAGTAGTCCCCGGGTCACCACAGATACGCAGTATTTT. The gene calls are TRBV19 and TRBJ2-3; D is unclear. Trimming removed 5 bases from V and 2 bases from J, with 11 bases in between. The CDR3 consists of 14 residues. The germline V gene has CDR1 LNHDA and CDR2 SQIVND (reference sequence).

This clone was counted a single time. V gene TRBV5-1 combines with J gene TRBJ2-5; TRBD2 might be the D (5 bases). The germline CDR1 and CDR2 sequences are SGHRS and YFSETQ. The ends were cut back, 0 bases at V and 0 bases at J, with 9 bases in the middle. CDR3 length equals 15 residues. CDR3 sequence (DNA): TGCGCCAGCAGCTTGGCGGCGGGCGACCAAGAGACCCAGTACTTC. Encoded protein: CASSLAAGDQETQYF.

The J gene is TRBJ2-2, the V gene TRBV19; D may correspond to TRBD1 or TRBD2 (5 bases each). V was pared by 5 bases and J by 6 bases, with 22 bases between. CDR3 length: 17 residues. The germline gives CDR1 LNHDA, CDR2 SQIVND (reference sequence). The CDR3 spells CASSPQGAGNGAGELFF. The CDR3 DNA reads TGTGCCAGTAGTCCCCAAGGGGCAGGGAACGGGGCCGGGGAGCTGTTTTTT.

This clone was seen a handful of times. The chain couples TRBV6-6 to TRBJ1-2; no firm D call. The germline CDR1 and CDR2 sequences are MNHNY and SVGAGI (reference sequence). This CDR3 comprises 11 residues. The V and J ends lost 5 bases and 7 bases respectively, with 8 bases between them. In nucleotides, the CDR3 is TGTGCCAGCAGTCAAAGGAGTGGCTACACCTTC. Translated: CASSQRSGYTF.

This rearrangement joins TRBV18 to TRBJ1-5; D gene unclear. Germline loops: CDR1 KGHSH, CDR2 LQKENI. The V end was cut by 5 bases, the J end by 3 bases, with 11 bases between. The CDR3 is 14 residues long. For the CDR3, the DNA is TGTGCCAGCTCAACATTCACGTACAATCAGCCCCAGCATTTT. It encodes CASSTFTYNQPQHF.

The chain has TRBV5-5 and TRBJ2-2, with D tentatively TRBD1 (5 bases). V dropped 0 bases and J dropped 0 bases, with 6 bases sitting between them. The germline V gene encodes CDR1 SGHKS and CDR2 YYEKEE (reference sequence). The length of the CDR3 is 15 residues. The CDR3 spells CASSLGTPNTGELFF. As DNA, the CDR3 is TGTGCCAGCAGCTTGGGGACACCGAACACCGGGGAGCTGTTTTTT.

This clone was recorded only once. V gene TRBV9 combines with J gene TRBJ2-5; tentatively, D is TRBD1 (5 bases). The CDR3 covers 15 residues. CDR1 is SGDLS, CDR2 YYNGEE, per germline. Trimming stripped 0 bases from V and 4 bases from J, with 13 bases between. The CDR3 sequence: CASSVGGRVGETQYF. The CDR3 nucleotides read TGTGCCAGCAGCGTAGGAGGCAGGGTGGGAGAGACCCAGTACTTC.

This chain connects TRBV20-1 to TRBJ2-7; TRBD1 agrees at 8 bases. This CDR3 region has 11 residues. Trimming took 6 bases from V and 3 from J; bases not matched to a gene: 1. Germline V gives CDR1 DFQATT, CDR2 SNEGSKA (reference sequence). In nucleotides, the CDR3 is TGCAGTGCGGACAGGGACTACGAGCAGTACTTC. Its translation: CSADRDYEQYF.

J is TRBJ2-2 and V is TRBV18; 9 bases match TRBD2. Germline values: CDR1 KGHSH, CDR2 LQKENI. The CDR3 covers 16 residues. V lost 3 bases, J lost 5 bases, and 7 bases stayed unmatched. CDR3 residues: CASSPVAGDQTGELFF. The CDR3 nucleotides read TGTGCCAGCTCACCGGTAGCGGGAGATCAAACCGGGGAGCTGTTTTTT.

V usage is TRBV6-6 and J usage is TRBJ2-7, with D unclear. This CDR3 is 11 amino acids long. Germline-derived CDR1 and CDR2 are MNHNY and SVGAGI (reference sequence). Trimming took 8 bases from V and 2 from J, leaving 7 bases between them. DNA of the CDR3: TGTGCCAGCGCAGATGCCTACGAGCAGTACTTC. Translated: CASADAYEQYF.

The chain links TRBV29-1 to TRBJ2-7, with D possibly being TRBD1 (6 bases). The V end was cut by 3 bases, the J end by 3 bases, with 6 bases between. The CDR3 consists of 11 residues. Per germline, CDR1 SQVTM and CDR2 ANQGSEA. CDR3 bases: TGCAGCGTTGAGACAGGCTACGAGCAGTACTTC. Translated, it gives CSVETGYEQYF.

V gene TRBV4-1 combines with J gene TRBJ1-6; the match to TRBD1 covers 7 bases. This CDR3 is built from 15 residues. Germline CDR1 and CDR2: MGHRA and YSYEKL. The J segment lost 7 bases and the V segment lost 4 bases, leaving 7 bases of the junction unmatched. For the CDR3, the DNA is TGCGCCAGCAGCCCAGCGACAGGGAGGAATTCACCCCTCCACTTT. It is translated as CASSPATGRNSPLHF.

The DNA for the CDR3 is TGTGCCAGCAGCCTCGGACTAGCGGGAGCCACAGGGGAGACCCAGTACTTC. Translating gives CASSLGLAGATGETQYF. The chain links TRBV7-2 to TRBJ2-5, with 13 bases aligning to TRBD2. This CDR3 spans 17 amino acids. The germline V gene has CDR1 SGHTA and CDR2 FQGNSA. J lost 5 bases, V lost 5 bases, and 11 bases had no gene match.

The V and J genes are TRBV11-3 and TRBJ2-1, with unresolved D. Trimming shortened V by 0 bases and J by 9 bases, and 12 bases separated the two germline ends. From germline, CDR1 is SGHNT and CDR2 YENEEA. The CDR3 is made up of 14 amino acids. This CDR3 reads CASSLDLLVAEQFF. CDR3 nucleotides: TGTGCCAGCAGCTTAGATCTATTAGTGGCTGAGCAGTTCTTC.

To note about this clone: The germline gene is not matched at one end of the junction; a read error may be the cause. J is TRBJ2-7 and V is TRBV7-7; D call uncertain. Germline CDR1 is SSHAT and CDR2 is FNYEAQ (reference sequence). This CDR3 is built from 13 residues. The CDR3 region has the DNA TGTGCTAGCAGCTTAGTAGTACAATCCGAGCAGTACTTC. Encoded protein: CASSLVVQSEQYF.

The chain carries TRBV19 and TRBJ2-5; TRBD2 agrees at 8 bases. The germline CDR1 and CDR2 sequences are LNHDA and SQIVND (reference sequence). With V trimmed by 4 bases and J by 3 bases, 4 bases remained unmatched. This CDR3 has 14 residues. The CDR3 loop is CASSRTSGEETQYF. CDR3 bases: TGTGCCAGTAGTAGAACTAGCGGAGAAGAGACCCAGTACTTC.

A single count supports this clone. CDR3 nucleotide sequence: TGTGCCAGCAGCCAAAATGGCGGGAGTGCCGAGACCCAGTACTTC. Its protein is CASSQNGGSAETQYF. The rearrangement links TRBV11-3 to TRBJ2-5; 7 bases are a match to TRBD2. In germline, CDR1 is SGHNT, CDR2 YENEEA. With V trimmed by 5 bases and J by 5 bases, 11 bases remained unmatched. CDR3 length equals 15 residues.

A word on this clone: This same CDR3 is encoded by further DNA sequences in the sample. The rearrangement joins TRBV12-5 to TRBJ2-7; D is ambiguous. The V end was cut by 0 bases, the J end by 5 bases, with 14 bases between. From germline, CDR1 is LGHNT and CDR2 FRNRAP. The CDR3 consists of 15 residues. CDR3 protein: CASGLVIAGTNEQYF. DNA for the CDR3: TGTGCTAGTGGTTTGGTAATAGCAGGCACCAACGAGCAGTACTTC.